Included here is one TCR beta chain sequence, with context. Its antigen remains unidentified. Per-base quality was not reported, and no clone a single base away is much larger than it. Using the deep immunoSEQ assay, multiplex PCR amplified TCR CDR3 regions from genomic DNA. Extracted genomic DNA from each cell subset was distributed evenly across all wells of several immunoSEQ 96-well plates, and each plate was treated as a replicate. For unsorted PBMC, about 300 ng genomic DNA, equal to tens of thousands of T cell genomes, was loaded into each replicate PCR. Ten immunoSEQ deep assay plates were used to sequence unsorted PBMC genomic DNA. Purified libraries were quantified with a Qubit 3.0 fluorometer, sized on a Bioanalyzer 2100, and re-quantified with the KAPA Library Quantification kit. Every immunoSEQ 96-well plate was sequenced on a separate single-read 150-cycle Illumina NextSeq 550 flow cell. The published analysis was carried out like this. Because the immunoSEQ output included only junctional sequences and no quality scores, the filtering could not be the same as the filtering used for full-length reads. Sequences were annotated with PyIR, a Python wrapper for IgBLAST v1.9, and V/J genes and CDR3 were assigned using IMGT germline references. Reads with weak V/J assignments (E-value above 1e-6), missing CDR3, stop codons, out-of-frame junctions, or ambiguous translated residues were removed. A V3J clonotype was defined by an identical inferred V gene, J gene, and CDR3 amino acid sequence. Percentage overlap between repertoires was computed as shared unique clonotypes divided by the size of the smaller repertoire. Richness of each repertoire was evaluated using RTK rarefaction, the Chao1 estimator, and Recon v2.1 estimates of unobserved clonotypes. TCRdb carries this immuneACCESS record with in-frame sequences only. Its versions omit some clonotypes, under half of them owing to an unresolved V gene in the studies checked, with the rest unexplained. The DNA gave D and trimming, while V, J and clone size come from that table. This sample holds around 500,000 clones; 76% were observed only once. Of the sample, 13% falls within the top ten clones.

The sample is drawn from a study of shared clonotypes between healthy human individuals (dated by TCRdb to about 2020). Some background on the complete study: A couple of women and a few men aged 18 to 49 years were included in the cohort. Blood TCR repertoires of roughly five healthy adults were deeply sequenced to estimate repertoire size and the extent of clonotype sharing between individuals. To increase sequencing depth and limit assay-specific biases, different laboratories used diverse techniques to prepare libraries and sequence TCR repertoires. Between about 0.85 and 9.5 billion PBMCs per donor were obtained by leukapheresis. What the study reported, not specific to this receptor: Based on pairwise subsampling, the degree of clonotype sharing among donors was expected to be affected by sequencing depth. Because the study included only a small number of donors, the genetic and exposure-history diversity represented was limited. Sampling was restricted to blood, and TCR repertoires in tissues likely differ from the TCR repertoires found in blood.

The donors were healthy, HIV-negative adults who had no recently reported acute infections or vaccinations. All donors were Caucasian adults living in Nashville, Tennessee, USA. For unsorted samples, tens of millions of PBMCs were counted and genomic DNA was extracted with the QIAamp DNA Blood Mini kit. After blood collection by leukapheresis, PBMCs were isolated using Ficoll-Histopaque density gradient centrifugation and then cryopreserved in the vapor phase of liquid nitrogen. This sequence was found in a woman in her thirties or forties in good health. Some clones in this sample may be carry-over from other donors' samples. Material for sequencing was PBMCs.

The nucleotides are TGCGCCAGCAGCTTGGAGGGGACGTTGGGCTATGGCTACACCTTC. It translates as CASSLEGTLGYGYTF. The chain joins TRBV5-1 to TRBJ1-2; the D region possibly corresponds to TRBD1 (5 bases align). A distance of 13 bases separates the germline ends of V and J, which lose 0 bases and 4 bases respectively. Counted from cysteine to phenylalanine, this CDR3 has 15 amino acids. CDR3 DNA only is kept here, 45 bases in frame from base 1. The germline V gene specifies SGHRS as CDR1 and YFSETQ as CDR2. With all but the CDR3 taken from the reference TRBV5-1 and TRBJ1-2 genes, the full variable domain is: KAGVTQTPRYLIKTRGQQVTLSCSPISGHRSVSWYQQTPGQGLQFLFEYFSETQRNKGNFPGRFSGRQFSNSRSEMNVSTLELGDSALYLCASSLEGTLGYGYTFGSGTRLTVV.